The 32 T cell receptor beta chains reported below all come from one sample, sequenced in a study of blood T cells in healthy people across ages. A second PCR, run for about 6 to 12 cycles, used a sample-barcoded 5' primer plus a J-beta primer mix. TCRdb reanalysed the 5' RACE reads using MiXCR and keeps one entry per CDR3 protein. The sample shows approximately 800,000 distinct CDR3 sequences, 56% of them seen only once. The sequenced material came from blood. These receptors all stem from a man aged 35-49 years in good health.

This sequence joins TRBV3-1 and TRBJ2-1; TRBD1 agrees at 9 bases. The CDR3 sequence is 15 residues long. Trimming removed 6 bases from V and 6 bases from J; junction bases left unmatched: 9. Looked up from germline, CDR1 is LGHDT and CDR2 is YNNKEL (reference sequence). CDR3 sequence: CASSPRDRASNEQFF. The CDR3 DNA follows: TGTGCCAGCAGTCCACGGGACAGGGCTTCCAATGAGCAGTTCTTC.

In its sample, this clonotype was seen a few times. V is TRBV7-2 and J is TRBJ2-3; TRBD2 agrees at 8 bases. Losses at the gene ends were 5 bases for V and 0 bases for J; bases not matched to a gene: 4. CDR3 size: 15 residues. CDR1 and CDR2 from the germline V gene are SGHTA and FQGNSA. CDR3 protein: CASSMGLGSTDTQYF. The CDR3 coding sequence is TGTGCCAGCAGCATGGGACTAGGGAGCACAGATACGCAGTATTTT.

This chain connects TRBV3-1 to TRBJ2-5, with TRBD2 identical over 10 bases. Germline CDR1 LGHDT, CDR2 YNNKEL (reference sequence). The V gene end was trimmed by 1 base and the J gene end by 2 bases; junction bases not matched to a gene: 10. The CDR3 sequence is 18 residues long. The DNA for the CDR3 is TGTGCCAGCAGCCAAGTTCTTAGCGGGGGGCTCTTACAAGAGACCCAGTACTTC. This sequence encodes CASSQVLSGGLLQETQYF.

The V gene is TRBV15, the J gene TRBJ1-6, with TRBD1 matching over 9 bases. Germline assignment: CDR1 LNHNV and CDR2 YYDKDF (reference sequence). The V segment lost 5 bases and the J segment 10 bases; nucleotides outside the gene matches: 9. This CDR3 comprises 15 residues. For the CDR3, the DNA is TGTGCCACCAGCGACAGGGGGTCTGCTAGGTCACCCCTCCACTTT. This translates into CATSDRGSARSPLHF.

This clonotype has more than one count but fewer than ten. V and J are TRBV5-1 and TRBJ2-7; 9 nucleotides align to TRBD1. Germline lookup yields CDR1 SGHRS and CDR2 YFSETQ. Trimming cost V 0 bases and J 7 bases; bases outside gene matches: 8. The CDR3 sequence is 15 residues long. The CDR3 reads CASSLGGQGLGEQYF. The CDR3 bases are TGCGCCAGCAGCTTGGGGGGACAGGGCCTCGGAGAGCAGTACTTC.

This chain uses TRBV27 with TRBJ2-1, with D tentatively TRBD1 (6 bases). The CDR3 is 11 residues long. From germline, CDR1 is MNHEY and CDR2 SMNVEV (reference sequence). Trimming left V 4 bases short and J 10 bases short, with 8 bases between. The CDR3 nucleotides read TGTGCCAGCAGTTCCGACAGGGAGCAGTTCTTC. It codes for CASSSDREQFF.

The chain carries TRBV29-1 and TRBJ2-1; D ambiguous. The CDR3 has 11 residues. Germline V lookup: CDR1 SQVTM, CDR2 ANQGSEA. V lost 4 bases, J lost 7 bases, and 8 bases lay in between. The chain's CDR3 is CSVVLGNEQFF. The CDR3 coding sequence is TGCAGCGTTGTCCTCGGGAATGAGCAGTTCTTC.

There are a few counts of this clonotype. The V call is TRBV13, the J call TRBJ1-1, with 10 bases identical to TRBD1. J lost 0 bases, V lost 4 bases, and 11 bases had no gene match. CDR1 PRHDT and CDR2 FYEKMQ come from the germline V gene (reference sequence). This CDR3 contains 18 residues. CDR3 in amino acids: CASSSKTGGPAMNTEAFF. DNA of the CDR3: TGTGCCAGCAGCTCGAAGACAGGGGGCCCCGCCATGAACACTGAAGCTTTCTTT.

The rearrangement uses TRBV14 and TRBJ2-7; D is unresolved. V shed 4 bases and J shed 7 bases, with 14 bases lying between them. The germline V gene encodes CDR1 SGHDN and CDR2 FVKESK. The CDR3 runs to 13 residues. The DNA of the CDR3 is TGTGCCAGCAGCCTTACCCAGACGGGTGAGCAGTACTTC. Encoded protein: CASSLTQTGEQYF.

The sample holds a few counts of this clonotype. The V call is TRBV20-1, the J call TRBJ2-7; the D call may be TRBD1 or TRBD2 (5 bases each). This CDR3 has 12 amino acids. Germline assignment: CDR1 DFQATT and CDR2 SNEGSKA (reference sequence). With 0 bases removed from V and 6 bases from J, the gap between germline ends came to 9 bases. The CDR3: CSARDGTSEQYF. In DNA form, the CDR3 reads TGCAGTGCTAGAGATGGGACGTCCGAGCAGTACTTC.

V and J are TRBV12-5 and TRBJ2-3; 7 bases are shared with TRBD1. V lost 7 bases to trimming and J lost 0 bases; unmatched junction nucleotides: 7. CDR1 LGHNT and CDR2 FRNRAP come from the germline V gene. The CDR3 runs 15 residues. The CDR3 reads CASASTGVSTDTQYF. The CDR3 region has the DNA TGTGCTAGTGCCTCTACAGGGGTGAGCACAGATACGCAGTATTTT.

Here the CDR3 reads CASSLNRGREQYF. CDR3 DNA: TGTGCCAGCAGTTTAAACAGGGGGCGTGAGCAGTACTTC. The chain has TRBV28 and TRBJ2-5; 9 nucleotides match TRBD1. There are 13 residues in the CDR3. V gave up 2 bases and J gave up 11 bases; unmatched junction bases: 6. Germline CDR1 MDHEN, CDR2 SYDVKM. Full variable domain (missing parts from reference TRBV28 and TRBJ2-5): DVKVTQSSRYLVKRTGEKVFLECVQDMDHENMFWYRQDPGLGLRLIYFSYDVKMKEKGDIPEGYSVSREKKERFSLILESASTNQTSMYLCASSLNRGREQYFGPGTRLLVL.

The rearrangement uses TRBV20-1 and TRBJ2-3; TRBD2 aligns across 12 bases. The CDR3 has 15 residues. J gave up 2 bases and V 5 bases, and 5 bases lay outside the gene matches. The germline gives CDR1 DFQATT, CDR2 SNEGSKA (reference sequence). CDR3 loop: CSAARTSGNTDTQYF. CDR3 bases: TGCAGTGCTGCACGGACTAGCGGGAACACAGATACGCAGTATTTT.

The CDR3 DNA follows: TGTGCCAGCAGCCAAGCGTCAGGGGCGGTGCGGGAAAAACTGTTTTTT. It yields the protein CASSQASGAVREKLFF. The chain couples TRBV14 to TRBJ1-4; D perhaps matches TRBD1 (6 bases). The germline V gene encodes CDR1 SGHDN and CDR2 FVKESK. Trimming removed 1 base at V and 8 bases at J, with 17 bases between. This CDR3 has 16 residues.

The V call is TRBV7-3, the J call TRBJ2-7; D may match TRBD1 or TRBD2 (5 bases each). The CDR3 is made up of 15 amino acids. V shed 2 bases and J shed 4 bases, with 15 bases lying between them. Germline values: CDR1 SGHTA, CDR2 FQGTGA. CDR3 sequence (DNA): TGTGCCAGCAGCTTATTCGGGACGGGGATGTACGAGCAGTACTTC. Its translation: CASSLFGTGMYEQYF.

V gene TRBV28 combines with J gene TRBJ1-5; D is uncertain. Deletions cut 4 bases from V and 0 bases from J, with 13 bases between. The CDR3 spans 16 residues. Germline CDR1 reads MDHEN; CDR2 reads SYDVKM. DNA for the CDR3: TGTGCCAGCAGTTCAGGACGGCCTTATAGCAATCAGCCCCAGCATTTT. It codes for CASSSGRPYSNQPQHF.

The rearrangement links TRBV27 to TRBJ2-3; D ambiguous. Germline CDR1 and CDR2: MNHEY and SMNVEV (reference sequence). V lost 2 bases and J lost 2, with 11 bases in between. The CDR3 loop spans 15 amino acids. The chain's CDR3 is CASSLEYDNTDTQYF. The DNA of the CDR3 is TGTGCCAGCAGTTTAGAGTACGACAACACAGATACGCAGTATTTT.

The V call is TRBV5-1, the J call TRBJ1-1; D unclear. Per germline, CDR1 SGHRS and CDR2 YFSETQ. The V end was cut by 7 bases, the J end by 4 bases, with 17 bases between. The CDR3 is made up of 14 amino acids. The CDR3 DNA sequence: TGCGCCAGCCGAAATAGGGAGGGTTCCACTGAAGCTTTCTTT. Amino acids: CASRNREGSTEAFF.

The CDR3 loop is CSARDADRGYYGYTF. The CDR3, as DNA: TGCAGTGCTAGAGATGCGGACAGAGGGTACTATGGCTACACCTTC. This chain joins TRBV20-1 and TRBJ1-2; D is possibly TRBD1 (6 bases). The CDR3 spans 15 residues. Germline V gives CDR1 DFQATT, CDR2 SNEGSKA (reference sequence). The V end lost 0 bases, the J end lost 3 bases, and 14 bases lay between the germline ends.

This chain uses TRBV29-1 with TRBJ2-7, with D maybe TRBD1 (6 bases). The J call may be in error: the DNA end matches TRBJ2-5 better. The CDR3 totals 14 residues. From germline, CDR1 is SQVTM and CDR2 ANQGSEA. This CDR3 is CSVKKQGSAETQYF. CDR3 bases: TGCAGCGTTAAGAAACAGGGAAGCGCCGAGACCCAGTACTTC.

This clonotype was counted between two and nine times. CDR3 DNA sequence: TGCAGTTCTAAGGGTGGGAGTGCGGAGACCCAGTACTTC. It codes for CSSKGGSAETQYF. The rearrangement uses TRBV29-1 and TRBJ2-7; perhaps TRBD2 as D (5 bases). The J call may not be correct, given that the DNA end is closer to TRBJ2-5. CDR1 and CDR2 from the germline V gene are SQVTM and ANQGSEA. This CDR3 is 13 amino acids long.

Notes on this clonotype: The junction shows a germline mismatch at one end, possibly a read error. This chain joins TRBV5-1 and TRBJ2-7, with TRBD1 matching 8 bases. CDR1 SGHRS and CDR2 YFSETQ come from the germline V gene. The CDR3 is 15 amino acids. Here the CDR3 reads CASSLAIQGAGEQYF. The CDR3 DNA sequence: TGTGCCAGCAGCTTGGCCATTCAGGGGGCGGGCGAGCAGTACTTC.

The rearrangement links TRBV9 to TRBJ2-7; D might be TRBD2 (7 bases). The J call may be faulty, since TRBJ2-5 better matches the DNA end. CDR3 length: 15 residues. Germline CDR1 is SGDLS and CDR2 is YYNGEE. The CDR3 loop reads CASSSEGRGAETQYF. In nucleotides, the CDR3 is TGTGCCAGCAGCTCGGAGGGACGGGGGGCCGAGACCCAGTACTTC.

This clonotype was seen a few times. V gene TRBV12-3 or TRBV12-4 combines with J gene TRBJ2-1; D is ambiguous. The CDR3 consists of 11 residues. Trimming pared 3 bases from V and 8 bases from J, leaving 5 bases between. CDR3 residues: CASSFLYEQFF. The CDR3 coding sequence is TGTGCCAGCAGTTTTCTCTATGAGCAGTTCTTC.

This chain connects TRBV20-1 to TRBJ2-1; possible D gene TRBD2, 5 bases. Germline assignment: CDR1 DFQATT and CDR2 SNEGSKA (reference sequence). The CDR3 runs 14 residues. With 8 bases removed from V and 6 bases from J, the gap between germline ends came to 20 bases. The CDR3 bases are TGCAGTCTTCTCGGGGTTAGGACGGTCAATGAGCAGTTCTTC. This translates into CSLLGVRTVNEQFF.

This clonotype was seen a few times. The chain recombines TRBV29-1 with TRBJ2-5, with D perhaps assigned TRBD1 or TRBD2 (6 bases each). CDR3 length: 15 residues. The germline CDR1 and CDR2 sequences are SQVTM and ANQGSEA. The V gene lost 1 base and the J gene lost 5 bases, with 17 bases spanning the gap. The CDR3 reads CSVEGGRGRLETQYF. CDR3 in DNA: TGCAGCGTTGAAGGCGGACGGGGGCGGTTGGAGACCCAGTACTTC.

This clonotype occurred a few times. This chain joins TRBV6-6 and TRBJ1-2, with 7 bases aligning to TRBD1. The CDR3 consists of 13 residues. Per germline, CDR1 MNHNY and CDR2 SVGAGI (reference sequence). J gave up 4 bases and V 7 bases, and 6 bases lay outside the gene matches. The CDR3 reads CASNQQGIYGYTF. CDR3 coding DNA: TGTGCCAGCAATCAACAGGGGATCTATGGCTACACCTTC.

The chain is built from TRBV10-3 and TRBJ1-6; TRBD1 agrees at 8 bases. Trimming removed 9 bases from V and 5 bases from J; junction bases left unmatched: 6. The germline V gene encodes CDR1 ENHRY and CDR2 SYGVKD. The CDR3 runs 14 residues. Here the CDR3 reads CAISGTGHNSPLHF. The DNA for the CDR3 is TGTGCCATTTCCGGGACAGGACATAATTCACCCCTCCACTTT.

The chain has TRBV28 and TRBJ1-2, with 8 bases aligning to TRBD1. Losses at the gene ends were 6 bases for V and 8 bases for J; bases not matched to a gene: 17. Germline assignment: CDR1 MDHEN and CDR2 SYDVKM. CDR3 length equals 16 residues. Here the CDR3 DNA reads TGTGCCAGCAGCCACACCTCGGACAGGGTCTTCTACGGCTACACCTTC. Translated: CASSHTSDRVFYGYTF.

This clonotype was observed once. This chain connects TRBV5-1 to TRBJ1-1, with D possibly TRBD1 on 6 matching bases. Germline CDR1 and CDR2: SGHRS and YFSETQ. This CDR3 comprises 15 residues. V was clipped by 4 bases and J by 0 bases, with 13 bases between them. The CDR3 region is CASSAEGGLNTEAFF. CDR3 nucleotides: TGCGCCAGCAGCGCCGAAGGGGGATTGAACACTGAAGCTTTCTTT.

Here the CDR3 reads CASSLARGQGSVYF. The CDR3 bases are TGTGCCAGCAGCTTAGCGCGTGGACAGGGGAGTGTGTATTTT. The genes are TRBV7-2 and TRBJ2-3, with 9 bases fitting TRBD1. V dropped 0 bases and J dropped 14; count of bases not matched to a gene: 9. Germline CDR1 and CDR2: SGHTA and FQGNSA. The CDR3 contains 14 residues.

The gene calls are TRBV7-9 and TRBJ2-5; TRBD2 is a possible D gene (6 bases). CDR3 length: 15 residues. V gave up 5 bases and J gave up 1 base, with 14 bases separating them. Germline assignment: CDR1 SEHNR and CDR2 FQNEAQ (reference sequence). This CDR3 reads CASSIRLGTQETQYF. The CDR3 DNA reads as TGTGCCAGCAGCATCCGACTAGGCACCCAAGAGACCCAGTACTTC.